Listed below are T cell receptor beta chains from one sample, sequenced in a study of blood T cell repertoires in COVID-19. Data came from immunoSEQ multiplex PCR; TCRdb stores just in-frame clones and leaves some out. Of roughly 500,000 clones in the sample, around 89% were seen once. Sequencing was carried out using PBMCs or T cells enriched from blood (not recorded which). Receptors were obtained from a middle-aged woman who had recovered from COVID-19. Both conserved end residues are part of each CDR3. D genes are given only for firm matches. Where a row states a size, it is once, few, many or the class of an expanded clone; other rows omit it.

CDR3: CASSTGAPYGYTF
DNA: TGTGCCAGCAGTACAGGGGCCCCATATGGCTACACCTTC
J: TRBJ1-2
V: TRBV27
D: TRBD1
size: NA

CDR3: CASSQGGQGREAFF
DNA: TGCGCCAGCAGCCAAGGCGGACAGGGCAGAGAAGCTTTCTTT
J: TRBJ1-1
V: TRBV4-3
D: TRBD1
size: NA

CDR3: CASGTGVDEQFF
DNA: TGTGCCAGCGGAACAGGGGTGGATGAGCAGTTCTTC
J: TRBJ2-1
V: TRBV5-4
D: TRBD1
size: few

CDR3: CASSPRTGGGYGYTF
DNA: TGCGCCAGCAGCCCCCGGACAGGGGGCGGGTATGGCTACACCTTC
J: TRBJ1-2
V: TRBV5-1
D: TRBD1
size: once

CDR3: CASSARVGGDSNQPQHF
DNA: TGTGCCAGTAGTGCCCGGGTCGGGGGTGATAGCAATCAGCCCCAGCATTTT
J: TRBJ1-5
V: TRBV19
D: NA
size: NA

CDR3: CASSPGAAYGYTF
DNA: TGCGCCAGCAGCCCAGGGGCGGCCTATGGCTACACCTTC
J: TRBJ1-2
V: TRBV4-1
D: NA
size: NA

CDR3: CASSLAHGENGYTF
DNA: TGTGCCAGCAGCTTAGCGCACGGGGAGAATGGCTACACCTTC
J: TRBJ1-2
V: TRBV7-9
D: NA
size: NA

CDR3: CASSGVAYEQYF
DNA: TGTGCCAGCTCCGGGGTTGCCTACGAGCAGTACTTC
J: TRBJ2-7
V: TRBV3-1/TRBV3-2
D: NA
size: NA

CDR3: CASSLQGMGPSSYEQYF
DNA: TGTGCCAGCAGTTTGCAGGGGATGGGGCCTAGCTCCTACGAGCAGTACTTC
J: TRBJ2-7
V: TRBV28
D: NA
size: NA

CDR3: CASRGATTDTQYF
DNA: TGTGCCAGCAGAGGGGCCACCACAGATACGCAGTATTTT
J: TRBJ2-3
V: TRBV7-2
D: NA
size: NA

CDR3: CASSYSYEQYF
DNA: TGTGCCAGCAGCTACTCCTACGAGCAGTACTTC
J: TRBJ2-7
V: TRBV2
D: NA
size: NA

CDR3: CASSVPLPGQGISEQFF
DNA: TGTGCCAGCAGCGTCCCCCTACCGGGACAGGGTATCTCTGAGCAGTTCTTC
J: TRBJ2-1
V: TRBV9
D: TRBD1
size: once